These 27 T cell receptor beta chains were sequenced from one sample in a study of shared clonotypes between healthy human individuals. Clones were read by immunoSEQ multiplex PCR, and TCRdb kept only the in-frame ones, dropping some. The sample has some 2,000,000 clones; roughly 96% are singletons. Input material: naive CD4+ T cells sorted from blood. Subset reported: CD45RA+ positively selected. The source is a man aged 18 to 29 in good health.

This clone was seen a single time. The chain employs TRBV11-2 and TRBJ2-7; TRBD2 matches 11 bases. The CDR3 length is 15 residues. The J segment lost 2 bases and the V segment lost 4 bases, leaving 4 bases of the junction unmatched. Germline CDR1 is SGHAT and CDR2 is FQNNGV. The CDR3 reads CASSSTGLAAYEQYF. The CDR3 DNA follows: TGTGCCAGCAGCTCTACGGGACTAGCGGCCTACGAGCAGTACTTC.

This clone was observed a single time. J is TRBJ2-3 and V is TRBV5-1, with a possible D match to TRBD2 (5 bases). Germline-derived CDR1 and CDR2 are SGHRS and YFSETQ. The V end was cut by 7 bases, the J end by 2 bases, with 20 bases between. The CDR3 consists of 16 residues. This CDR3 reads CASGKIGNKATDTQYF. The CDR3 coding sequence is TGCGCCAGCGGCAAGATCGGGAACAAGGCCACAGATACGCAGTATTTT.

This clone has a single count. The chain carries TRBV11-3 and TRBJ2-7; no clear D gene. Germline V gene lookup returns CDR1 SGHNT and CDR2 YENEEA. The CDR3 has 12 residues. The V gene lost 1 base and the J gene lost 9 bases, with 10 bases spanning the gap. CDR3: CASSLGPGVQYF. Written as DNA, the CDR3 is TGTGCCAGCAGCTTAGGGCCTGGTGTGCAGTACTTC.

The chain carries TRBV21-1 and TRBJ2-3. TRBV21-1 is recorded as a pseudogene. The CDR3 contains 15 residues. This CDR3 is CASFQARRNTDTQYF. In nucleotides, the CDR3 is TGTGCCAGCTTTCAGGCACGGAGAAACACAGATACGCAGTATTTT.

This sequence joins TRBV5-1 and TRBJ2-3; D tentatively fits TRBD1 or TRBD2 (5 bases each). Germline V gene data show CDR1 as SGHRS and CDR2 as YFSETQ. This CDR3 comprises 14 residues. Trimming pared 4 bases from V and 7 bases from J, leaving 16 bases between. CDR3 nucleotides: TGCGCCAGCAGCCAAGGGACCACCACCCATACGCAGTATTTT. Its protein is CASSQGTTTHTQYF.

This chain joins TRBV30 and TRBJ1-2, with 7 bases aligning to TRBD1. Germline CDR1 is GTSNPN and CDR2 is SVGIG (reference sequence). The CDR3 loop spans 14 amino acids. V shed 1 base, J shed 6 bases, and the junction held 8 bases outside the gene matches. The CDR3 DNA follows: TGTGCCTGGAGTGCTACAGGGGAGGGTGATGGCTACACCTTC. Its translation is CAWSATGEGDGYTF.

The rearrangement joins TRBV6-5 to TRBJ2-4; possible D gene TRBD2, 6 bases. Germline values: CDR1 MNHEY, CDR2 SVGAGI. There are 15 residues in the CDR3. Trimming pared 6 bases from V and 5 bases from J, leaving 17 bases between. CDR3 in DNA: TGTGCCAGCAGCCTAGCCCATTCGGGAGAAAACATTCAGTACTTC. It translates to CASSLAHSGENIQYF.

The chain couples TRBV28 to TRBJ1-5; D gene uncertain. CDR1 is MDHEN, CDR2 SYDVKM, per germline. CDR3 length equals 15 residues. Trimming removed 3 bases from V and 0 bases from J, with 9 bases in between. The CDR3 protein is CASSFPDRSNQPQHF. The CDR3 DNA reads as TGTGCCAGCAGTTTCCCGGACCGTAGCAATCAGCCCCAGCATTTT.

The V call is TRBV12-5, the J call TRBJ2-1; TRBD2 agrees at 7 bases. Trimming took 1 base from V and 8 from J; bases not matched to a gene: 5. The V gene's germline CDR1 is LGHNT and CDR2 FRNRAP. The CDR3 extends over 14 amino acids. The CDR3: CASGLAPTSHEQFF. The CDR3 DNA reads TGTGCTAGTGGTTTGGCCCCGACTAGCCATGAGCAGTTCTTC.

J is TRBJ1-1 and V is TRBV5-6; D gene ambiguous. V lost 5 bases, J lost 3 bases, and 11 bases lay in between. The CDR3 runs to 13 residues. In germline, CDR1 is SGHDT, CDR2 YYEEEE. In DNA, the CDR3 is TGTGCCAGCAGTATCCTGCGAGACACTGAAGCTTTCTTT. This codes for CASSILRDTEAFF.

V and J are TRBV19 and TRBJ1-1, with D possibly matching TRBD1 (5 bases). The CDR3 totals 15 residues. Germline CDR1 and CDR2: LNHDA and SQIVND (reference sequence). V lost 0 bases to trimming and J lost 3 bases, with 11 bases between them. CDR3 in amino acids: CASSIDRPQDTEAFF. CDR3 coding DNA: TGTGCCAGTAGTATAGATCGTCCACAGGACACTGAAGCTTTCTTT.

The chain couples TRBV30 to TRBJ1-4, with a tentative D call TRBD1 (6 bases). V was pared by 7 bases and J by 7 bases, with 16 bases between. This CDR3 region has 13 residues. Germline CDR1 and CDR2: GTSNPN and SVGIG (reference sequence). CDR3 coding DNA: TGTGCCTCCAACAGGGCGGAGGTTGAAAAACTGTTTTTT. Translation: CASNRAEVEKLFF. The complete variable domain, with remaining parts taken from reference TRBV30 and TRBJ1-4, reads SQTIHQWPATLVQPVGSPLSLECTVEGTSNPNLYWYRQAAGRGLQLLFYSVGIGQISSEVPQNLSASRPQDRQFILSSKKLLLSDSGFYLCASNRAEVEKLFFGSGTQLSVL.

Here the CDR3 reads CASELAGADTQYF. CDR3 bases: TGTGCCAGCGAACTAGCGGGGGCAGATACGCAGTATTTT. The chain joins TRBV25-1 to TRBJ2-3; 11 nucleotides align to TRBD2. Germline V CDR1 and CDR2: MGHDK, SYGVNS. There are 13 residues in the CDR3. The V segment lost 8 bases and the J segment 4 bases; nucleotides outside the gene matches: 2.

A single count supports this clone. The V gene is TRBV10-3, the J gene TRBJ2-3; D may be TRBD2 (5 bases). The CDR3 covers 12 residues. Trimming removed 4 bases from V and 7 bases from J, with 9 bases in between. Per germline, CDR1 ENHRY and CDR2 SYGVKD. The CDR3, as DNA: TGTGCCATCAGTGGATCGGACTATACGCAGTATTTT. It codes for CAISGSDYTQYF.

V gene TRBV10-1 combines with J gene TRBJ1-1, with 9 bases matching TRBD1. Germline trimming cut 5 bases from V and 1 base from J; bases unmatched to any gene: 5. This CDR3 has 15 amino acids. The germline V gene encodes CDR1 WNHNN and CDR2 SYGVQD (reference sequence). CDR3 coding DNA: TGCGCCAGCAGTCCGGACAGGGGCGGGAACACTGAAGCTTTCTTT. Translated: CASSPDRGGNTEAFF.

The J gene is TRBJ1-6, the V gene TRBV5-4; 11 bases are shared with TRBD1. This CDR3 has 15 amino acids. Unmatched junction bases numbered 6, after V lost 4 bases and J lost 9 bases. In germline, CDR1 is SGHNT, CDR2 YYREEE (reference sequence). The CDR3 sequence: CASSKDRGQGSPLHF. CDR3 sequence (DNA): TGTGCCAGCAGCAAGGACAGGGGGCAAGGTTCACCCCTCCACTTT.

The rearrangement links TRBV6-1 to TRBJ2-7, with D perhaps TRBD1 or TRBD2 (5 bases each). The CDR3 spans 14 residues. Germline CDR1 reads MNHNS; CDR2 reads SASEGT. V lost 4 bases and J 1 base, leaving 11 bases between the germline ends. In DNA, the CDR3 is TGTGCCAGCAGTGCGGGACGGCTATCCTACGAGCAGTACTTC. Its protein product is CASSAGRLSYEQYF.

J is TRBJ1-5 and V is TRBV11-2; 7 bases align to TRBD1. This CDR3 comprises 13 residues. Germline values: CDR1 SGHAT, CDR2 FQNNGV. With 5 bases clipped from V and 5 bases from J, the junction kept 3 bases outside the gene matches. CDR3 protein: CASSGQGDQPQHF. The CDR3 region has the DNA TGTGCCAGCAGCGGGCAGGGGGATCAGCCCCAGCATTTT.

This chain joins TRBV30 and TRBJ2-6; D unclear. This CDR3 has 14 residues. The germline gives CDR1 GTSNPN, CDR2 SVGIG (reference sequence). Trimming removed 7 bases from V and 0 bases from J, with 10 bases in between. CDR3 sequence: CASTPSSGANVLTF. The CDR3 bases are TGTGCCTCCACCCCAAGCTCTGGGGCCAACGTCCTGACTTTC.

This clone occurred a few times. CDR3 protein: CASSPTWSGGETQYF. CDR3 bases: TGTGCCAGCAGCCCGACCTGGAGCGGGGGTGAGACCCAGTACTTC. The gene calls are TRBV11-2 and TRBJ2-5; 8 nucleotides match TRBD2. There are 15 residues in the CDR3. Germline CDR1 SGHAT, CDR2 FQNNGV. J was trimmed by 5 bases and V by 5 bases; bases with no gene match: 10.

The chain carries TRBV5-6 and TRBJ2-5; D gene uncertain. This CDR3 has 13 residues. V lost 1 base and J 7 bases, leaving 11 bases between the germline ends. Germline assignment: CDR1 SGHDT and CDR2 YYEEEE. CDR3 nucleotides: TGTGCCAGCAGCTTGCTGGTCCCGGGGACCCAGTACTTC. This gives the protein CASSLLVPGTQYF.

V and J are TRBV29-1 and TRBJ1-4; D may be TRBD1 (5 bases). The CDR3 runs 13 residues. Germline CDR1 and CDR2: SQVTM and ANQGSEA. Trimming stripped 7 bases from V and 2 bases from J, with 11 bases between. The CDR3 DNA sequence: TGCAGCGGGAGGGGTGGCACTAATGAAAAACTGTTTTTT. Its translation: CSGRGGTNEKLFF. Looking up the rest from reference TRBV29-1 and TRBJ1-4 gives the full variable domain: SAVISQKPSRDICQRGTSLTIQCQVDSQVTMMFWYRQQPGQSLTLIATANQGSEATYESGFVIDKFPISRPNLTFSTLTVSNMSPEDSSIYLCSGRGGTNEKLFFGSGTQLSVL.

The rearrangement joins TRBV5-4 to TRBJ1-1; D is undetermined. The CDR3 is made up of 15 amino acids. CDR1 is SGHNT and CDR2 is YYREEE in the germline V gene (reference sequence). V gave up 0 bases and J gave up 5 bases, with 14 bases separating them. The CDR3 here is CASSLESHWGTEAFF. The CDR3 coding sequence is TGTGCCAGCAGCTTGGAGTCCCACTGGGGTACTGAAGCTTTCTTT.

The genes are TRBV6-6 and TRBJ1-5, with 7 bases aligning to TRBD1. Germline CDR1 and CDR2: MNHNY and SVGAGI (reference sequence). V was pared by 6 bases and J by 6 bases, with 5 bases of the junction left unmatched. This CDR3 contains 13 residues. DNA for the CDR3: TGTGCCAGCAGGGGTGGGACAGCTCAGCCCCAGCATTTT. It encodes CASRGGTAQPQHF.

This sequence joins TRBV6-5 and TRBJ2-7; D possibly corresponds to TRBD1 (5 bases). The germline gives CDR1 MNHEY, CDR2 SVGAGI. V lost 5 bases, J lost 2 bases, and 10 bases lay in between. CDR3 size: 13 residues. CDR3: CASSPDSTYEQYF. CDR3 nucleotides: TGTGCCAGCAGTCCCGACAGTACCTACGAGCAGTACTTC.

The chain recombines TRBV11-2 with TRBJ2-7, with D hard to call. V was pared by 3 bases and J by 11 bases, with 11 bases between. There are 11 residues in the CDR3. Germline V lookup: CDR1 SGHAT, CDR2 FQNNGV. The CDR3 region has the DNA TGTGCCAGCAGCTTTTCCGGGCTCAAGTACTTC. Translated: CASSFSGLKYF.

V is TRBV11-2 and J is TRBJ2-5; D gene ambiguous. V was shortened by 3 bases and J by 5 bases, with 7 bases between the two germline ends. The CDR3 has 12 residues. CDR1 and CDR2 from the germline V gene are SGHAT and FQNNGV. The CDR3 protein is CASSLISETQYF. As DNA, the CDR3 is TGTGCCAGCAGCTTGATTTCCGAGACCCAGTACTTC.